This TCR beta chain appears in the sequencing data of a study of brain T cells in children with intractable seizures. Sequencing was limited to surgery cases with top T cell transcript signatures in brain tissue. Before surgery, patients took at least one anti-epileptic drug. Assay: immunoSEQ multiplex PCR; the TCRdb copy retains only in-frame clones and omits some. The profile shows some 62,000 clones, roughly 95% of them singletons. Worth noting for this clone: The target antigen is unknown.

Study results and limitations: Patients' HCMV serostatus was unknown; virus specificity rests on CDR3 similarity alone. Pre-surgery blood may have been undersampled, hiding some clones.

The sample here was peripheral blood, taken at surgery. The source is a boy under three years old with focal cortical dysplasia and intractable seizures.

In DNA form, the CDR3 reads TGTGCCAGTAGTATAGATCGGGTCTCCCCTAGCACAGATACGCAGTATTTT. Translating it yields CASSIDRVSPSTDTQYF. The V call is TRBV19, the J call TRBJ2-3; D remains ambiguous. The CDR3 consists of 17 residues. The germline V gene has CDR1 LNHDA and CDR2 SQIVND (reference sequence). Trimming stripped 0 bases from V and 0 bases from J, with 13 bases between. The variable domain in full, with the rest retrieved from reference TRBV19 and TRBJ2-3, is DGGITQSPKYLFRKEGQNVTLSCEQNLNHDAMYWYRQDPGQGLRLIYYSQIVNDFQKGDIAEGYSVSREKKESFPLTVTSAQKNPTAFYLCASSIDRVSPSTDTQYFGPGTRLTVL.